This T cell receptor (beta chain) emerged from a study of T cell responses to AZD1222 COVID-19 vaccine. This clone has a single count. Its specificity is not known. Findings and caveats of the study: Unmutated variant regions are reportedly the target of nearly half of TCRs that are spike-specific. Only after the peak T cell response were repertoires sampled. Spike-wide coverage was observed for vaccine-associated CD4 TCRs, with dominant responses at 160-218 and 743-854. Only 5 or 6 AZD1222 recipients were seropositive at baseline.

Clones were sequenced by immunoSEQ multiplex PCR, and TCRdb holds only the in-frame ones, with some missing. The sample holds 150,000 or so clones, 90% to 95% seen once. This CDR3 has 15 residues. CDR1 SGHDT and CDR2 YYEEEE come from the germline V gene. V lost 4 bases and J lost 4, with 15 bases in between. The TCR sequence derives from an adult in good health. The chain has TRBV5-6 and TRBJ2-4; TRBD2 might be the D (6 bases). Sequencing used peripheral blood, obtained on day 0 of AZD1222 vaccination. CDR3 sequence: CASSGGLAPKNIQYF. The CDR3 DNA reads TGTGCCAGCAGCGGGGGACTGGCTCCAAAAAACATTCAGTACTTC.